This T cell receptor beta chain was retrieved from a study of cytomegalovirus exposure and HLA in healthy donors. Overall study findings and caveats: A few V segments could not be told apart, such as TRBV6-2 and TRBV6-3, and were left out.

There are 17 residues in the CDR3. V was trimmed by 0 bases and J by 6 bases, leaving 19 bases between them. The germline gives CDR1 SEHNR, CDR2 FQNEAQ (reference sequence). Remarks on this clone: The antigen is unknown.

Primers: 60 Vbeta forward and 13 Jbeta reverse. Measured with immunoSEQ multiplex PCR; TCRdb has only the in-frame clones, and not every one. The table records 180,000 or so clones, roughly four fifths of them present only once. This receptor was identified in a woman aged 45-65 years in good health and CMV-seropositive. The rearrangement joins TRBV7-9 to TRBJ2-3; D is perhaps TRBD2 (6 bases). Sequenced input: PBMCs. The chain's CDR3 is CASSLARLEGAADTQYF. Written as DNA, the CDR3 is TGTGCCAGCAGCTTAGCGCGACTAGAGGGAGCAGCGGATACGCAGTATTTT.